Listed below are T cell receptor beta chains from one sample, sequenced in a study of shared clonotypes between healthy human individuals. Assay: immunoSEQ multiplex PCR; the TCRdb copy retains only in-frame clones and omits some. The table shows more than 2 million clones, with about 95% occurring only once. The specimen sequenced was naive CD8+ T cells sorted from blood. The source of these receptors is a man aged 18 to 35 in good health. The CDR3 runs from the conserved cysteine through the conserved F or W. A D gene is named only where the DNA matches it firmly. Size is stated for part of the rows, as once, few or many counts, or as a class when the clone is expanded.

J gene	V gene	clone size	D gene	CDR3 DNA	CDR3 protein
TRBJ2-1	TRBV4-3	once	TRBD2	TGCGCCAGCAGCCAAGACCTAGCGGGAATGTACAATGAGCAGTTCTTC	CASSQDLAGMYNEQFF
TRBJ1-4	TRBV6-5	.	.	TGTGCCAGCAGTTACATCGGGGGTCCTAATGAAAAACTGTTTTTT	CASSYIGGPNEKLFF
TRBJ2-1	TRBV7-9	.	.	TGTGCCACCGGCCTTTGGGCACAGGGGGAGGGTAAAGAGCAGTTCTTC	CATGLWAQGEGKEQFF
TRBJ2-1	TRBV21-1	.	.	TGTGCCAGCAGCAAAGAAGTTTGGGGACAAGAGGGTGAGCAGTTCTTC	CASSKEVWGQEGEQFF
TRBJ1-6	TRBV2	.	.	TGTGCCAGCAGATGGGACTCCGATTATAATTCACCCCTCCACTTT	CASRWDSDYNSPLHF
TRBJ2-3	TRBV7-8	.	.	TGTGCCAGCAGCTTATTCGTAGGGGATACGCAGTATTTT	CASSLFVGDTQYF
TRBJ2-2	TRBV6-5	.	TRBD1	TGTGCCAGCAGTTCGGGACAGAGGCCAAACACCGGGGAGCTGTTTTTT	CASSSGQRPNTGELFF
TRBJ1-2	TRBV7-9	.	.	TGTGCCAGCGGCCGCACCGGGGGCGACTATGGCTACACCTTC	CASGRTGGDYGYTF
TRBJ1-6	TRBV11-2	once	.	TGTGCCAGCAGCCTCGCGCCCTCGGGGACTAATTCACCCCTCCACTTT	CASSLAPSGTNSPLHF
TRBJ2-7	TRBV9	.	.	TGTGCCAGCAGCGTAGGAGGGGTGTTGTCCTACGAGCAGTACTTC	CASSVGGVLSYEQYF
TRBJ2-7	TRBV4-3	once	.	TGCGCCAGCAGCCAAGAACCCAGGGCCTACGAGCAGTACTTC	CASSQEPRAYEQYF
TRBJ2-1	TRBV10-2	.	TRBD2	TGCGCCAGCGGGACTAGCGGGGGATTCTACAATGAGCAGTTCTTC	CASGTSGGFYNEQFF
TRBJ2-1	TRBV6-5	few	TRBD2	TGTGCCAGCAGCATGGGACTAGCGGGAGATAATGAGCAGTTCTTC	CASSMGLAGDNEQFF
TRBJ2-5	TRBV6-5	.	.	TGTGCCAGCAGTTTGACGTTGGAGACCCAGTACTTC	CASSLTLETQYF
TRBJ1-1	TRBV4-1	.	.	TGCGCCAGCAGCCGAGACCCCAGGAACACTGAAGCTTTCTTT	CASSRDPRNTEAFF
TRBJ2-7	TRBV5-1	.	TRBD1	TGCGCCTCCAGGGAAGGGACAGGGGCGACCTACGAGCAGTACTTC	CASREGTGATYEQYF
TRBJ1-2	TRBV25-1	few	.	TGTGCCAGCAGTGAGCAGGGGACTGGGTGGGGCTACACCTTC	CASSEQGTGWGYTF
TRBJ2-7	TRBV6-6	.	TRBD2	TGTGCCAGCAGCCAACCGGGACTATCCTACGAGCAGTACTTC	CASSQPGLSYEQYF
TRBJ2-7	TRBV27	.	.	TGTGCCAGCAGTTTATCGGCAGTGAACAACGAGCAGTACTTC	CASSLSAVNNEQYF
TRBJ1-1	TRBV6-5	.	.	TGTGCCAGCAGTTACGCGAGCAGCCACACTGAAGCTTTCTTT	CASSYASSHTEAFF
TRBJ1-1	TRBV4-1	.	TRBD1	TGCGCCAGCAGCCAGGCGGGACAGGGAAACACTGAAGCTTTCTTT	CASSQAGQGNTEAFF
TRBJ2-7	TRBV5-4	.	.	TGTGCCAGCAGCTGGGACGGAACGGAGCAGTACTTC	CASSWDGTEQYF
TRBJ1-2	TRBV4-1	.	TRBD1	TGCGCCAGCAGCCAGCAACTGACAGGGGGCTTAGAGTATGGCTACACCTTC	CASSQQLTGGLEYGYTF
TRBJ1-1	TRBV30	.	TRBD1	TGTGCCTGGAAAGGAGTTTGGAACAGGGGACGATTGAACACTGAAGCTTTCTTT	CAWKGVWNRGRLNTEAFF
TRBJ2-7	TRBV5-4	.	TRBD1	TGTGCCAGCAGCTTGACAGGGGTGGACGAGCAGTACTTC	CASSLTGVDEQYF
TRBJ1-1	TRBV7-9	.	TRBD1	TGTGCCAGCAGCTTAGGGCAGGGGGAGAACACTGAAGCTTTCTTT	CASSLGQGENTEAFF
TRBJ2-7	TRBV29-1	.	TRBD2	TGCAGCGTGACCGGGACTAGCGGCTTCTCCTACGAGCAGTACTTC	CSVTGTSGFSYEQYF
TRBJ1-2	TRBV6-4	.	TRBD1	TGTGCCAGCCCCCTCGACAGGGCCTTGAGGGATGGCTACACCTTC	CASPLDRALRDGYTF
TRBJ1-2	TRBV7-9	once	TRBD1	TGTGCCAGCAGCGGTGACAGGGATTGGTACTATGGCTACACCTTC	CASSGDRDWYYGYTF
TRBJ1-4	TRBV5-1	.	.	TGCGCCAGCAGCCCCGGGACGGATGCCCCTAATGAAAAACTGTTTTTT	CASSPGTDAPNEKLFF
TRBJ2-1	TRBV27	.	TRBD2	TGTGCCAGCAGTCCCCGACTAGCGGGGCTGATTTTCCATGAGCAGTTCTTC	CASSPRLAGLIFHEQFF
TRBJ2-3	TRBV7-8	.	.	TGTGCCAGCAGCTCGGACGGAGGGGATGGGGATACGCAGTATTTT	CASSSDGGDGDTQYF
TRBJ2-2	TRBV27	.	.	TGTGCCAGCAGTTCCAGGGTGGTAAACGGGGAGCTGTTTTTT	CASSSRVVNGELFF
TRBJ2-2	TRBV4-3	.	.	TGCGCCAGCAGCCAAGGGTTGGCGACGGGGAACACCGGGGAGCTGTTTTTT	CASSQGLATGNTGELFF
TRBJ2-7	TRBV19	.	.	TGTGCCAGTAGTTCCGGGGTTTACGAGCAGTACTTC	CASSSGVYEQYF
TRBJ2-5	TRBV10-3	.	.	TGTGCCATCAGTGAGTTACGGGGTACCCAAGAGACCCAGTACTTC	CAISELRGTQETQYF
TRBJ2-7	TRBV19	once	.	TGTGCCAGTCCGACTAGGATAAAAGATGGCAGGCGTCACGAGCAGTACTTC	CASPTRIKDGRRHEQYF
TRBJ2-5	TRBV27	.	TRBD1	TGTGCCAGCAGTACCCGACAGGGATCGGAGACCCAGTACTTC	CASSTRQGSETQYF
TRBJ2-1	TRBV6-5	.	.	TGTGCCAGCAGTTACTCGCAACAGACGAACTACAATGAGCAGTTCTTC	CASSYSQQTNYNEQFF
TRBJ1-5	TRBV6-5	.	TRBD1	TGTGCCAGCAGTAAGGGACAGAACAATCAGCCCCAGCATTTT	CASSKGQNNQPQHF
TRBJ2-7	TRBV7-9	.	.	TGTGCCAGCAGCTTAGTCGGGTCAGACTACGAGCAGTACTTC	CASSLVGSDYEQYF
TRBJ1-1	TRBV7-6	.	.	TGTGCCAGCAGCCCCGAGGCGTTTGGGGGCACTGAAGCTTTCTTT	CASSPEAFGGTEAFF
TRBJ2-2	TRBV6-5	.	TRBD1	TGTGCCAGCAGTTACGGACAGGGAGGAACCGGGGAGCTGTTTTTT	CASSYGQGGTGELFF
TRBJ2-2	TRBV5-1	.	.	TGCGCCAGCAGCCTACTGACAGGGAGGATCACCGGGGAGCTGTTTTTT	CASSLLTGRITGELFF
TRBJ2-3	TRBV10-3	.	.	TGTGCCATCAGTGAGGAAAACTCCACCCCCGATACGCAGTATTTT	CAISEENSTPDTQYF
TRBJ2-2	TRBV29-1	.	TRBD1	TGCAGCGTTGAAGGAGTATCAGGGGGCCCGAACACCGGGGAGCTGTTTTTT	CSVEGVSGGPNTGELFF
TRBJ1-2	TRBV5-1	.	.	TGCGCCAGCAGCTTGGCTGCGGCAGAGGCTGGCTACACCTTC	CASSLAAAEAGYTF
TRBJ2-5	TRBV14	.	.	TGTGCCAGCAGCCAAGACCCTACAGGGTTTGTGTGGGAGACCCAGTACTTC	CASSQDPTGFVWETQYF
TRBJ2-7	TRBV5-6	.	.	TGTGCCAGCAGCGTGGGCAGTTCCTACGAGCAGTACTTC	CASSVGSSYEQYF